This T cell receptor (beta chain) was identified in a study of T cell clones after liver transplantation. Study overall: TCRbeta sequencing after a pre-transplant mixed lymphocyte reaction identified graft-donor-reactive clones, later tracked in post-transplant blood. Three of the eight recipients were HCV-positive; the rest had non-autoimmune, non-viral transplant indications.

CDR3 length: 14 residues. Trimming removed 3 bases at V and 2 bases at J, with 11 bases between. In germline, CDR1 is MDHEN, CDR2 SYDVKM. Points from the study as a whole: The donor-reactive repertoire was only partly measurable in a couple of subjects, lacking donor cells.

As for this clone: What it binds is not known.

Some clones are missing from TCRdb's copy, which holds only in-frame ones; the method was immunoSEQ multiplex PCR. The table includes tens of thousands of clones, about four fifths detected once. This receptor was obtained from a human donor who received a liver transplant. The chain is built from TRBV28 and TRBJ2-7; a possible D gene is TRBD2 (6 bases). The sample in question was CD4+ T cells from blood, obtained before liver transplant. CDR3 sequence reads: CASSLSGGAYEQYF. CDR3 in DNA: TGTGCCAGCAGTTTGTCCGGGGGAGCCTACGAGCAGTACTTC.